This T cell receptor (beta chain) was sequenced for a study of control samples from healthy donors and cancer patients. Sequencing was performed with immunoSEQ multiplex PCR; in TCRdb, only in-frame clones are kept and a portion is missing. The repertoire holds around 70,000 clones, with under 90% as singletons. This clonotype was sampled from a woman aged 45-59 years with colorectal cancer. The sample taken for sequencing was PBMCs.

The CDR3 DNA follows: TGTGCCACCGCCTCAGGGGGCACTCAGCCCCAGCATTTT. Translated: CATASGGTQPQHF. V gene TRBV24-1 combines with J gene TRBJ1-5; TRBD1 matches at 8 bases. The CDR3 has 13 residues. In germline, CDR1 is KGHDR, CDR2 SFDVKD. Losses at the gene ends were 9 bases for V and 6 bases for J; bases not matched to a gene: 6.